The T cell receptor beta chain described here comes from a study of early T cells in non-severe SARS-CoV-2 infection. The overall study: The sequenced material was bulk RNA from unsorted whole blood, and its chains were unpaired. Study outcomes and limitations: Anti-spike CD8 responses were favored in VDJdb matching, and private and CD4 specificities were missed.

Unique molecular identifiers were affixed to single, distinct cDNA molecules. TCRdb re-called the 5' RACE reads with MiXCR, one entry per CDR3 protein. This sample has about 110,000 distinct CDR3 sequences, with over 10% found just once. About this clonotype itself: Its cognate antigen is unknown.

The CDR3 extends over 13 amino acids. The ends were cut back, 6 bases at V and 3 bases at J, with 11 bases in the middle. The chain has TRBV12-3 or TRBV12-4 and TRBJ1-1, with D hard to call. Sequencing was performed on whole blood, taken at baseline. The TCR originated in an adult who was a healthcare worker with PCR-confirmed SARS-CoV-2 infection or an uninfected control (not recorded which). The CDR3, as DNA: TGTGCCAGCAGCGTAAAGGGCGACACTGAAGCTTTCTTT. It encodes CASSVKGDTEAFF.